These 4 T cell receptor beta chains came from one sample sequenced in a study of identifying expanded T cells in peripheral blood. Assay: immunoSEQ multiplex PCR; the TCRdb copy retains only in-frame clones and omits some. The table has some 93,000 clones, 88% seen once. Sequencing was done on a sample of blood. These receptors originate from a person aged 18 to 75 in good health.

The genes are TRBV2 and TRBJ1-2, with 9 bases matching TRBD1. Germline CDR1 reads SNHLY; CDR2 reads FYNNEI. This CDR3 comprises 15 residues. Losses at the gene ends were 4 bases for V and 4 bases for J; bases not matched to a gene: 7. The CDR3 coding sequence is TGTGCCAGCAGTGGAACAGGGGGCTCGGTCTATGGCTACACCTTC. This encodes CASSGTGGSVYGYTF. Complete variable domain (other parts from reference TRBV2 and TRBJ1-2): EPEVTQTPSHQVTQMGQEVILRCVPISNHLYFYWYRQILGQKVEFLVSFYNNEISEKSEIFDDQFSVERPDGSNFTLKIRSTKLEDSAMYFCASSGTGGSVYGYTFGSGTRLTVV.

DNA for the CDR3: TGCGCCAGCAGCCAGCGGGGGACCCCAGATACGCAGTATTTT. It encodes CASSQRGTPDTQYF. This chain links TRBV4-1 with TRBJ2-3; 7 bases agree with TRBD2. Germline V gene data show CDR1 as MGHRA and CDR2 as YSYEKL. Trimming cost V 3 bases and J 4 bases; bases outside gene matches: 4. The CDR3 extends over 14 amino acids.

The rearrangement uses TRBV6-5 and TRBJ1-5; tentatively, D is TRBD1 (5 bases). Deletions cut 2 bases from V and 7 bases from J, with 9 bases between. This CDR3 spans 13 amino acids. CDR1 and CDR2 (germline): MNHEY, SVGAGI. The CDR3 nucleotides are TGTGCCAGCAGTTACCGTGGGGACCAGCCCCAGCATTTT. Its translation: CASSYRGDQPQHF.

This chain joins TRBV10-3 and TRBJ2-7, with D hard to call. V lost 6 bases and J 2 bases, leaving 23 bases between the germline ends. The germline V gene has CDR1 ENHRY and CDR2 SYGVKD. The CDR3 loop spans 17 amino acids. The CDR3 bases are TGTGCCATCAGCCGACTTACGCCCGACAAGTTCGCCTACGAGCAGTACTTC. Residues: CAISRLTPDKFAYEQYF.